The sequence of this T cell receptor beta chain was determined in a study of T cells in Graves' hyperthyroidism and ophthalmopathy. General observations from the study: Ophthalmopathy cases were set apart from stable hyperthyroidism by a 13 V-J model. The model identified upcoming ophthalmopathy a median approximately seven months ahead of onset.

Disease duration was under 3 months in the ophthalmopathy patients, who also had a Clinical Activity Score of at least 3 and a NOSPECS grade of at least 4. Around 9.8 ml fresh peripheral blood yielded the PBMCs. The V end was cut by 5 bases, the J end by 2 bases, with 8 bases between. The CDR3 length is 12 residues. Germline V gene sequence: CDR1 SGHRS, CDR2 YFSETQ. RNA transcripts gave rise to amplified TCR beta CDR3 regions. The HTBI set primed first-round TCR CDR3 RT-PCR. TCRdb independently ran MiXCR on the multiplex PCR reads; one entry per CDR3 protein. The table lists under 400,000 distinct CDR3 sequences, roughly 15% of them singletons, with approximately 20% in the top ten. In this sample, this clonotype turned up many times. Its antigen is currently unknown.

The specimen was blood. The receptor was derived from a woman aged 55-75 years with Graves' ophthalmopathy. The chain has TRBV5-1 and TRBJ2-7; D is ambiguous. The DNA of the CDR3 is TGCGCCAGCAGAGAACACCCCTACGAGCAGTACTTC. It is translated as CASREHPYEQYF.